A selection of T cell receptor beta chains follows, all from one sample in a study of T cell responses to AZD1222 COVID-19 vaccine. Assay used: immunoSEQ multiplex PCR; TCRdb lists only in-frame clones, some missing. Of about 79,000 clones detected, roughly nine tenths appear once; the ten largest clones hold 5.5% to 9%. Sequenced material: peripheral blood, taken on day 0 of MenACWY control vaccination. These receptors originate from an adult in good health. Each CDR3 is given with its conserved first and last residue. Fields, in order: CDR3 DNA, CDR3 protein, D gene, clone size, V gene, J gene. The D gene is left open where the match is weak. The size field is filled for only some rows; it gives once, few, many or a size class.

CDR3 DNA: TGTGCCAGCAGCGCCAACCCCGAGGGACTAGCGGAGCTCCAAGAGACCCAGTACTTC
CDR3 protein: CASSANPEGLAELQETQYF
D gene: TRBD2
clone size: -
V gene: TRBV9
J gene: TRBJ2-5

CDR3 DNA: TGTGCCAGCAGTCCCAGACGCGGGATCGAGCAGTACTTC
CDR3 protein: CASSPRRGIEQYF
D gene: -
clone size: -
V gene: TRBV12-3/TRBV12-4
J gene: TRBJ2-7

CDR3 DNA: TGCGCCAGCCATGGACTAGCGGGAGATGAGCAGTTCTTC
CDR3 protein: CASHGLAGDEQFF
D gene: TRBD2
clone size: -
V gene: TRBV10-2
J gene: TRBJ2-1

CDR3 DNA: TGCGCCAGCAGCCTTGGCGTTGGGGTTTCGGACTATGGCTACACCTTC
CDR3 protein: CASSLGVGVSDYGYTF
D gene: -
clone size: -
V gene: TRBV5-1
J gene: TRBJ1-2

CDR3 DNA: TGTGCCAGCAGGCAGGACACCGGGGAGCTGTTTTTT
CDR3 protein: CASRQDTGELFF
D gene: -
clone size: -
V gene: TRBV2
J gene: TRBJ2-2

CDR3 DNA: TGTGCCATCAGTAACCCAAGGCCCGGGGCTGCCTACGAGCAGTACTTC
CDR3 protein: CAISNPRPGAAYEQYF
D gene: -
clone size: -
V gene: TRBV10-3
J gene: TRBJ2-7

CDR3 DNA: TGTGCCAGCAGTTCCCCCCCGATCTCCTACGAGCAGTACTTC
CDR3 protein: CASSSPPISYEQYF
D gene: -
clone size: -
V gene: TRBV6-2/TRBV6-3
J gene: TRBJ2-7

CDR3 DNA: TGTGCCAGCAGGGGTCAGGGAACCACCGGGGAGCTGTTTTTT
CDR3 protein: CASRGQGTTGELFF
D gene: -
clone size: -
V gene: TRBV2
J gene: TRBJ2-2

CDR3 DNA: TGTGCCAGCTCACTCAACACAGGGTCGGAGGGCTACACCTTC
CDR3 protein: CASSLNTGSEGYTF
D gene: -
clone size: -
V gene: TRBV18
J gene: TRBJ1-2

CDR3 DNA: TGTGCCAGCAGCCCCCGGCGAGGGTCCCTAGTCTACGAGCAGTACTTC
CDR3 protein: CASSPRRGSLVYEQYF
D gene: -
clone size: -
V gene: TRBV3-1/TRBV3-2
J gene: TRBJ2-7

CDR3 DNA: TGTGCCAGAAGAACCGGGACTAGCGGGGGAGCAGAGACCCAGTACTTC
CDR3 protein: CARRTGTSGGAETQYF
D gene: TRBD2
clone size: -
V gene: TRBV5-3
J gene: TRBJ2-5

CDR3 DNA: TGCAGCGTTGAAGAACAGGGAGGTCTTGGGAAGACCCAGTACTTC
CDR3 protein: CSVEEQGGLGKTQYF
D gene: -
clone size: few
V gene: TRBV29-1
J gene: TRBJ2-5

CDR3 DNA: TGTGCCAGCAGCCAACTGAACGCTATATCGTTCTTC
CDR3 protein: CASSQLNAISFF
D gene: -
clone size: -
V gene: TRBV14
J gene: TRBJ2-1

CDR3 DNA: TGTGCCAGCAGTTTATTCTTGACCCTGGGTTCCCTAAACTACGAGCAGTACTTC
CDR3 protein: CASSLFLTLGSLNYEQYF
D gene: -
clone size: -
V gene: TRBV28
J gene: TRBJ2-7

CDR3 DNA: TGTGCCACCAGAGAGGACAGTTTGAACACTGAAGCTTTCTTT
CDR3 protein: CATREDSLNTEAFF
D gene: -
clone size: -
V gene: TRBV24-1
J gene: TRBJ1-1

CDR3 DNA: TGTGCCAGCAGCAGAGTCCAAAACACAGATACGCAGTATTTT
CDR3 protein: CASSRVQNTDTQYF
D gene: -
clone size: once
V gene: TRBV2
J gene: TRBJ2-3

CDR3 DNA: TGTGCTAGTGGTTTGGCCCCTGGAGCGGGCGTAAAGACCCAGTACTTC
CDR3 protein: CASGLAPGAGVKTQYF
D gene: -
clone size: -
V gene: TRBV12-5
J gene: TRBJ2-5

CDR3 DNA: TGTGCCAGCGCGGACAGGGGCCACGAGCAGTACTTC
CDR3 protein: CASADRGHEQYF
D gene: TRBD1
clone size: -
V gene: TRBV5-6
J gene: TRBJ2-7